These 14 T cell receptor beta chains originate from one sample sequenced in a study of graft-versus-host responses after intestinal transplantation. The antigens these receptors bind are not known. Generated by immunoSEQ multiplex PCR, the TCRdb table keeps only in-frame clones and is missing some. The repertoire includes around 26,000 clones, 82% of them detected once, and roughly 1% sits in the top ten. Sequencing was performed on unstimulated CD8+ T cells sorted from spleen or lymph node cells, taken before transplant. The receptors were sampled from a human donor who was the organ donor for an intestinal transplant.

The chain combines TRBV5-4 with TRBJ1-1, with no clear D. In germline, CDR1 is SGHNT, CDR2 YYREEE (reference sequence). The CDR3 consists of 15 residues. Trimming cost V 6 bases and J 2 bases, with 17 bases left between them. The CDR3 DNA sequence: TGTGCCAGCACCCAACGGGTAGGGAGAAACACTGAAGCTTTCTTT. Protein product: CASTQRVGRNTEAFF.

J is TRBJ2-5 and V is TRBV4-1; TRBD2 might be the D (5 bases). Trimming removed 0 bases at V and 1 base at J, with 15 bases between. Germline values: CDR1 MGHRA, CDR2 YSYEKL. The CDR3 runs 17 residues. CDR3 loop: CASSQDEVPSLQETQYF. The CDR3 DNA follows: TGCGCCAGCAGCCAAGATGAGGTACCTAGCCTCCAAGAGACCCAGTACTTC.

The CDR3 sequence: CASSYTGRYTEAFF. The DNA for the CDR3 is TGTGCCAGCAGCTACACCGGGAGGTACACTGAAGCTTTCTTT. The V call is TRBV11-2, the J call TRBJ1-1, with no clear D. CDR1 is SGHAT and CDR2 is FQNNGV in the germline V gene. CDR3 length: 14 amino acids. V was shortened by 4 bases and J by 3 bases, with 12 bases between the two germline ends.

J is TRBJ2-3 and V is TRBV7-9; tentative D call: TRBD2 (5 bases). With 4 bases removed from V and 0 bases from J, the gap between germline ends came to 14 bases. CDR1 and CDR2 from the germline V gene are SEHNR and FQNEAQ (reference sequence). This CDR3 has 16 amino acids. CDR3: CASSSLRDTSTDTQYF. The CDR3 DNA is TGTGCCAGCAGCTCACTACGGGATACTAGCACAGATACGCAGTATTTT.

J is TRBJ1-2 and V is TRBV15; 11 nucleotides align to TRBD1. Trimming took 1 base from V and 0 from J; bases not matched to a gene: 1. Germline loops: CDR1 LNHNV, CDR2 YYDKDF (reference sequence). The length of the CDR3 is 16 residues. The CDR3: CATSRGTGGANYGYTF. The CDR3 DNA reads TGTGCCACCAGCAGAGGGACAGGGGGCGCTAACTATGGCTACACCTTC.

J is TRBJ1-3 and V is TRBV13, with TRBD1 matching 7 bases. Trimming at V came to 5 bases and at J to 0 bases, leaving 4 bases not matched to a gene. The length of the CDR3 is 15 residues. Germline CDR1 reads PRHDT; CDR2 reads FYEKMQ (reference sequence). CDR3 protein: CASSGRDSSGNTIYF. The CDR3 DNA reads as TGTGCCAGCAGCGGACGGGACAGCTCTGGAAACACCATATATTTT.

In its sample, this clone was seen once. The CDR3 nucleotides are TGCAGCGTTGGGACCAACCTAGAAGTCCTGACTTTC. It yields the protein CSVGTNLEVLTF. The rearrangement joins TRBV29-1 to TRBJ2-6; D is unresolved. V was shortened by 4 bases and J by 13 bases, with 14 bases between the two germline ends. Germline CDR1 reads SQVTM; CDR2 reads ANQGSEA. This CDR3 is built from 12 residues.

The CDR3 coding sequence is TGTGCCTGGAGCGATGACCGAGTTGAAGCTTTCTTT. It encodes CAWSDDRVEAFF. The rearrangement joins TRBV30 to TRBJ1-1; no reliable D call. The germline V gene has CDR1 GTSNPN and CDR2 SVGIG (reference sequence). The CDR3 is 12 residues long. Trimming pared 3 bases from V and 7 bases from J, leaving 12 bases between.

A note on this clone: One end of the junction is discordant with germline, which a read error may explain. The rearrangement joins TRBV13 to TRBJ2-2; tentative D call: TRBD2 (6 bases). Germline values: CDR1 PRHDT, CDR2 FYEKMQ (reference sequence). The CDR3 is 13 residues long. The CDR3 nucleotides read TGTGCCAGCAGCTTCAGAGGAGCCGGGGGGCTGTTTTTT. Its translation is CASSFRGAGGLFF.

This sequence joins TRBV5-4 and TRBJ2-5; 7 bases match TRBD1. Trimming took 2 bases from V and 2 from J; bases not matched to a gene: 0. CDR1 is SGHNT and CDR2 is YYREEE in the germline V gene (reference sequence). The CDR3 has 13 amino acids. The CDR3 spells CASSFRGQETQYF. The CDR3 nucleotides read TGTGCCAGCAGCTTCAGGGGGCAAGAGACCCAGTACTTC.

The genes are TRBV10-3 and TRBJ2-5, with 15 bases matching TRBD2. The CDR3 is 17 residues long. V trimming: 8 bases; J trimming: 4 bases; junction bases outside the gene matches: 11. Germline V CDR1 and CDR2: ENHRY, SYGVKD. DNA of the CDR3: TGTGCCATCGGTACCGGGACTAGCGGGAGGAGGAGAGAGACCCAGTACTTC. This encodes CAIGTGTSGRRRETQYF.

The chain uses TRBV19 and TRBJ2-7, with D possibly TRBD1 on 6 matching bases. This CDR3 is 14 amino acids long. From germline, CDR1 is LNHDA and CDR2 SQIVND (reference sequence). V dropped 4 bases and J dropped 3 bases, with 13 bases sitting between them. As DNA, the CDR3 is TGTGCCAGTAGTAGAGGACAGTCCCTCTACGAGCAGTACTTC. It yields the protein CASSRGQSLYEQYF. Supplemented by reference TRBV19 and TRBJ2-7, the full variable domain reads DGGITQSPKYLFRKEGQNVTLSCEQNLNHDAMYWYRQDPGQGLRLIYYSQIVNDFQKGDIAEGYSVSREKKESFPLTVTSAQKNPTAFYLCASSRGQSLYEQYFGPGTRLTVT.

This clone has only one observation. The V call is TRBV15, the J call TRBJ1-4; D remains ambiguous. The CDR3 has 15 residues. Germline lookup yields CDR1 LNHNV and CDR2 YYDKDF (reference sequence). V lost 1 base, J lost 0 bases, and 6 bases lay in between. Written as DNA, the CDR3 is TGTGCCACCAGCAGAGTTTTCGCAACTAATGAAAAACTGTTTTTT. This sequence encodes CATSRVFATNEKLFF. Based on the CDR3 plus reference TRBV15 and TRBJ1-4, the full variable domain is DAMVIQNPRYQVTQFGKPVTLSCSQTLNHNVMYWYQQKSSQAPKLLFHYYDKDFNNEADTPDNFQSRRPNTSFCFLDIRSPGLGDTAMYLCATSRVFATNEKLFFGSGTQLSVL.

The V and J genes are TRBV5-1 and TRBJ1-6, with no clear D. The V end was cut by 7 bases, the J end by 4 bases, with 15 bases between. The germline V gene has CDR1 SGHRS and CDR2 YFSETQ. The CDR3 totals 15 residues. CDR3 in amino acids: CASRPAWDYNSPLHF. The CDR3 region has the DNA TGCGCCAGCCGCCCAGCATGGGATTATAATTCACCCCTCCACTTT.